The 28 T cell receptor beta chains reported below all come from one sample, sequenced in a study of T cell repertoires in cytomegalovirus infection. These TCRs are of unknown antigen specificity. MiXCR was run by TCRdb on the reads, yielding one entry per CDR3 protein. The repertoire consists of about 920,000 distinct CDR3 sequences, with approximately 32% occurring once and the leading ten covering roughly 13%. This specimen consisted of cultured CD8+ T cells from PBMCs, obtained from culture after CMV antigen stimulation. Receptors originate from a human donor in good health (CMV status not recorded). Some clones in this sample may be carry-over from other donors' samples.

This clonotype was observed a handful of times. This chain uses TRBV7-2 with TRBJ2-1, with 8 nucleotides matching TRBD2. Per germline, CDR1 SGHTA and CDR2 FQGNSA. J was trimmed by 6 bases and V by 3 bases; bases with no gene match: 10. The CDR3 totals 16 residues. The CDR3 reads CASSFKELAERNEQFF. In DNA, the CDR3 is TGTGCCAGCAGCTTCAAGGAACTAGCGGAGCGCAATGAGCAGTTCTTC.

The CDR3 nucleotides read TGCGCCAGCAGCCAAATTCCGGGGGCTTCGGGCTACACCTTC. Amino acids: CASSQIPGASGYTF. J is TRBJ1-2 and V is TRBV4-3; possible D gene TRBD1, 6 bases. V dropped 2 bases and J dropped 8 bases, with 15 bases sitting between them. Germline V gene lookup returns CDR1 LGHNA and CDR2 YSLEER. The CDR3 extends over 14 amino acids.

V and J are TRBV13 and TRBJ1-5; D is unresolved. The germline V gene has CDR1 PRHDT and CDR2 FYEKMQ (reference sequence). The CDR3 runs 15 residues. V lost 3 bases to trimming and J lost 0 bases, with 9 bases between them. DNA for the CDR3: TGTGCCAGCAGCTTTTCCGGAGATAGCAATCAGCCCCAGCATTTT. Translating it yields CASSFSGDSNQPQHF.

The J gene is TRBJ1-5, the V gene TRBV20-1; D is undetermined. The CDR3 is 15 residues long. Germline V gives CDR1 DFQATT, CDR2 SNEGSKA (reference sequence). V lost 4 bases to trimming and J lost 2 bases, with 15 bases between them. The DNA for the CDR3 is TGCAGTGCTACTTTAGGGTCCTGGGGCAATCAGCCCCAGCATTTT. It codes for CSATLGSWGNQPQHF.

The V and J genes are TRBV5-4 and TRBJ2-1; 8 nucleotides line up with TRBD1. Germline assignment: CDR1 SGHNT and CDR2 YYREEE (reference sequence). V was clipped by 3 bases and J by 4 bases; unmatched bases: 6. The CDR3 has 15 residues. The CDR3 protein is CASSWDRSKYNEQFF. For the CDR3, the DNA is TGTGCCAGCAGCTGGGACAGGTCTAAATACAATGAGCAGTTCTTC.

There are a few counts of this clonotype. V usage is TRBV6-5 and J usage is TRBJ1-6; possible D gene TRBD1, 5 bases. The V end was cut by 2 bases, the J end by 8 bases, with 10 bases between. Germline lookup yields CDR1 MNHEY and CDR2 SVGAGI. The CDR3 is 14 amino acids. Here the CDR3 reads CASSYGDGYSPLHF. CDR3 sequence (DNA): TGTGCCAGCAGTTACGGGGACGGATATTCACCCCTCCACTTT.

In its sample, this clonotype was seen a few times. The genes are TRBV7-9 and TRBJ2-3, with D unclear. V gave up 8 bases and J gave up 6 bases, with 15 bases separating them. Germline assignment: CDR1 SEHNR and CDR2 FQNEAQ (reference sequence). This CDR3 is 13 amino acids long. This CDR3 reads CASDEKSGDTQYF. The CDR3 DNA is TGTGCCAGCGACGAGAAGTCCGGGGATACGCAGTATTTT.

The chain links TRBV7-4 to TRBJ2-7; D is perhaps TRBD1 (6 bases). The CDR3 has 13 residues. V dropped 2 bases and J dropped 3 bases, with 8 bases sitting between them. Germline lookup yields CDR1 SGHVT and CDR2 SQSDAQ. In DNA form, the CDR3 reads TGTGCCAGCAGCTTACCAGGGGTCTACGAGCAGTACTTC. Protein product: CASSLPGVYEQYF.

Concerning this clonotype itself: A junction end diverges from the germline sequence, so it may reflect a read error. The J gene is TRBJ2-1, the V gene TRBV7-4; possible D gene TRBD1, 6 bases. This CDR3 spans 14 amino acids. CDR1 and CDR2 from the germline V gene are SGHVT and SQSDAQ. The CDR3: CANSLGGGYNEQFF. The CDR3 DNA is TGTGCCAACAGCTTAGGGGGTGGGTACAATGAGCAGTTCTTC.

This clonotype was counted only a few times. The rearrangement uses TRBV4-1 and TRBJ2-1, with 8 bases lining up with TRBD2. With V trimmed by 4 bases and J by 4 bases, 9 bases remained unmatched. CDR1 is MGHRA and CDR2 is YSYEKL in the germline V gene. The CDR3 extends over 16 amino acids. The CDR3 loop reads CASSPHGGGMYNEQFF. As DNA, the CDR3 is TGCGCCAGCAGCCCCCACGGGGGGGGCATGTACAATGAGCAGTTCTTC.

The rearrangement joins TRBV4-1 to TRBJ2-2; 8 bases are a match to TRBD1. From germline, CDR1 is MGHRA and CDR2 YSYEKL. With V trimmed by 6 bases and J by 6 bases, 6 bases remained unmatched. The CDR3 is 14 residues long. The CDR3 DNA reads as TGCGCCAGCAGGTCGGACAGGGCCGCCGGGGAGCTGTTTTTT. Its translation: CASRSDRAAGELFF.

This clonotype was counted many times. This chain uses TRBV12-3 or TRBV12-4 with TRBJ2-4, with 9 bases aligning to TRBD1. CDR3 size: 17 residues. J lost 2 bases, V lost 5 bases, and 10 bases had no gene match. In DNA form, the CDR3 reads TGTGCCAGCAGTCCTCTTCGGACAGGGGCAACCAAAAACATTCAGTACTTC. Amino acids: CASSPLRTGATKNIQYF.

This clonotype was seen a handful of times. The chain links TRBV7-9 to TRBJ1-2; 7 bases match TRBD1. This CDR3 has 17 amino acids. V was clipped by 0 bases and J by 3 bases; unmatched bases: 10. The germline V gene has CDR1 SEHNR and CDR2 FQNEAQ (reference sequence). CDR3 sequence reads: CASSLALRGAKDYGYTF. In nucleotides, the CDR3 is TGTGCCAGCAGCTTAGCTCTCAGGGGGGCGAAGGACTATGGCTACACCTTC.

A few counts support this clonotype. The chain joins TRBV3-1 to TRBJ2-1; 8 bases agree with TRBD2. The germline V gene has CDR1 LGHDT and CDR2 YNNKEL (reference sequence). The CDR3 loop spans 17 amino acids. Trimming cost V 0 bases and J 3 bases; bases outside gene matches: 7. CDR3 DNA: TGTGCCAGCAGCCAAGAAAAGCGGGGGTATGGCTACAATGAGCAGTTCTTC. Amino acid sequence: CASSQEKRGYGYNEQFF.

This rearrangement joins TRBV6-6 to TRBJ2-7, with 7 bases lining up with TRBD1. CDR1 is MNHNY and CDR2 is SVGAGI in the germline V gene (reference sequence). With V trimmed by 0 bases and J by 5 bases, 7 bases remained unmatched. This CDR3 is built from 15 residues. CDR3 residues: CASSYSLDRADEQYF. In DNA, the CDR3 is TGTGCCAGCAGTTACTCCCTCGACAGGGCTGACGAGCAGTACTTC.

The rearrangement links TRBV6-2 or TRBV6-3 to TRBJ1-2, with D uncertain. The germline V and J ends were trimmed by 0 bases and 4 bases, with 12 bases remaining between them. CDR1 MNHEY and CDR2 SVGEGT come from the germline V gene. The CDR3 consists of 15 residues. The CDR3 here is CASSYSRTEGYGYTF. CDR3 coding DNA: TGTGCCAGCAGTTACTCGCGCACGGAGGGCTATGGCTACACCTTC.

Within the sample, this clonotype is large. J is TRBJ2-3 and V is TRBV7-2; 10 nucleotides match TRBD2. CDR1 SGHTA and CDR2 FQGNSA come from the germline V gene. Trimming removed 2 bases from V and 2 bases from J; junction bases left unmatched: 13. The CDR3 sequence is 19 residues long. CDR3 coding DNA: TGTGCCAGCAGCTTAAGGGAGCTAGCGGGGGCCTATATCACAGATACGCAGTATTTT. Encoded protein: CASSLRELAGAYITDTQYF.

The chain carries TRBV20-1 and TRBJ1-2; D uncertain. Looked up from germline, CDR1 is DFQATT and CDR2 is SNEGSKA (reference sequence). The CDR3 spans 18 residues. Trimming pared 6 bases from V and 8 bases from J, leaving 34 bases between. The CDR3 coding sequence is TGCAGTGCCGTACTTAGGAAGGTTCGCGGATTCGCTACTAGGGGCTACACCTTC. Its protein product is CSAVLRKVRGFATRGYTF.

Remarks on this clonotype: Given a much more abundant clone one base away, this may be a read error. The CDR3 bases are TGTGCCAGCAGCTTAGATTTACATTTCCTTAACTACAATGAGCAGTTCTTC. Translating gives CASSLDLHFLNYNEQFF. This chain links TRBV7-2 with TRBJ2-1; D is uncertain. V lost 1 base and J lost 3, with 16 bases in between. This CDR3 is built from 17 residues. The germline V gene has CDR1 SGHTA and CDR2 FQGNSA. The variable domain in full, completed from reference TRBV7-2 and TRBJ2-1, reads GAGVSQSPSNKVTEKGKDVELRCDPISGHTALYWYRQSLGQGLEFLIYFQGNSAPDKSGLPSDRFSAERTGGSVSTLTIQRTQQEDSAVYLCASSLDLHFLNYNEQFFGPGTRLTVL.

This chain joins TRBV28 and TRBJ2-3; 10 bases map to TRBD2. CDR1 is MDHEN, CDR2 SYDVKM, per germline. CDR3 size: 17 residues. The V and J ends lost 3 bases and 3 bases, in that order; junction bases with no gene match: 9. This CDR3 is CASSLWSGGEETDTQYF. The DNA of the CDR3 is TGTGCCAGCAGTTTGTGGAGCGGGGGGGAGGAGACAGATACGCAGTATTTT. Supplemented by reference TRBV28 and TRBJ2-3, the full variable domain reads DVKVTQSSRYLVKRTGEKVFLECVQDMDHENMFWYRQDPGLGLRLIYFSYDVKMKEKGDIPEGYSVSREKKERFSLILESASTNQTSMYLCASSLWSGGEETDTQYFGPGTRLTVL.

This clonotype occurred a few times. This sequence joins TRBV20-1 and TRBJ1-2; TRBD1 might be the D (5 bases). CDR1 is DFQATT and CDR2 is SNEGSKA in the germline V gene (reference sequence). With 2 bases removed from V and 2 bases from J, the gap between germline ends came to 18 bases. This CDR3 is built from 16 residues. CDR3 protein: CSARNVVDRKNYGYTF. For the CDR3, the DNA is TGCAGTGCTAGAAATGTCGTAGACAGAAAGAACTATGGCTACACCTTC.

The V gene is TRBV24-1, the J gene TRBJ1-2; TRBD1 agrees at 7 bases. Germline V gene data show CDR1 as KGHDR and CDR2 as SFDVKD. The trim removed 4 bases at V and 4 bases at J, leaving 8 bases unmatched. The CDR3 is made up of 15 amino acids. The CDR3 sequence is CATSDRDSHFYGYTF. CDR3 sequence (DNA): TGTGCCACCAGTGACCGGGACAGCCACTTCTATGGCTACACCTTC.

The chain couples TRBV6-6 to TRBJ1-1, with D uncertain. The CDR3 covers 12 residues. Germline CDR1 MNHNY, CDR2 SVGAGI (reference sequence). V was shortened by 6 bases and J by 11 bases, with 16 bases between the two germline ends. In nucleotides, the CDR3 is TGTGCCAGCAGCTATAGGACCTTTGAGGCTTTCTTT. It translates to CASSYRTFEAFF.

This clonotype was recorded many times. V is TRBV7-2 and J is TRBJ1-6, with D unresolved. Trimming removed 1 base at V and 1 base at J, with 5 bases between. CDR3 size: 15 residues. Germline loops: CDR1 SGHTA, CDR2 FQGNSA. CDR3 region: CASSLEGSYNSPLHF. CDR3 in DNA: TGTGCCAGCAGCTTAGAAGGGTCCTATAATTCACCCCTCCACTTT.

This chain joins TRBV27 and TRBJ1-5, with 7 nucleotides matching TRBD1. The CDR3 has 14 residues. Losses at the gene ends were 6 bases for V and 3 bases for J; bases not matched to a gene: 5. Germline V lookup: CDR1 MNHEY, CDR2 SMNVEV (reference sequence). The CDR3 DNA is TGTGCCAGCAGACAAGGGGGCACCAATCAGCCCCAGCATTTT. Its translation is CASRQGGTNQPQHF.

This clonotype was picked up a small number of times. CDR3 in DNA: TGTGCCAGCAGCTTCGGACAGGGGGGGAATTCACCCCTCCACTTT. This encodes CASSFGQGGNSPLHF. The gene calls are TRBV7-6 and TRBJ1-6, with TRBD1 matching over 10 bases. The CDR3 covers 15 residues. The V gene end was trimmed by 3 bases and the J gene end by 7 bases; junction bases not matched to a gene: 3. Germline CDR1 reads SGHVS; CDR2 reads FNYEAQ.

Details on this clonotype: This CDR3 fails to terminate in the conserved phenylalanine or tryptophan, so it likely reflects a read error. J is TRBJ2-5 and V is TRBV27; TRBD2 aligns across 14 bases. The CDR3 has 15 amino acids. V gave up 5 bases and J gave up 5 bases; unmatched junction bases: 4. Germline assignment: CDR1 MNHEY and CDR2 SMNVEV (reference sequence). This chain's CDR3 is CASSRLAGGGETQYS. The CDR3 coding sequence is TGTGCCAGCAGTAGACTAGCGGGGGGGGGTGAGACCCAGTACTCC.

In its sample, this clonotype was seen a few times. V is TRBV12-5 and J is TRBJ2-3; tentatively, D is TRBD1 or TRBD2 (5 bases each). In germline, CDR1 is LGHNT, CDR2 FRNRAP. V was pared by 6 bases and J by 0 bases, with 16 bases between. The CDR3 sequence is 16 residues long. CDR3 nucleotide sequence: TGTGCTAGTGGCCTCCGAGGGGTCGCGAGCACAGATACGCAGTATTTT. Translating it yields CASGLRGVASTDTQYF. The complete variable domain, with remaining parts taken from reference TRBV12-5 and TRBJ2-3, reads DARVTQTPRHKVTEMGQEVTMRCQPILGHNTVFWYRQTMMQGLELLAYFRNRAPLDDSGMPKDRFSAEMPDATLATLKIQPSEPRDSAVYFCASGLRGVASTDTQYFGPGTRLTVL.